One T cell receptor beta chain is described in this entry. Per the original methods: By means of reference gene primer amplification, nucleated cell counts were estimated. The protocol was immunoSEQ multiplex PCR, while the TCRdb copy is restricted to in-frame clones and leaves out a portion. The DNA was the basis for D and trimming; V, J and clone size are from that table. Among 50,000 to 55,000 clones listed, over 65% were seen once. The data were obtained in a study of blood T cell repertoires in COVID-19. Whole-study context: Samples came from the United States, Italy and Spain, spanning acute and convalescent COVID-19.

J gave up 1 base and V 5 bases, and 6 bases lay outside the gene matches. The germline V gene encodes CDR1 LGHDT and CDR2 YNNKEL (reference sequence). CDR3 size: 15 residues. The TCR comes from a man older than 75 with COVID-19, enrolled during active disease. V and J are TRBV3-1 (or the pseudogene TRBV3-2) and TRBJ2-3; 7 bases are a match to TRBD1. Specimen: peripheral blood. CDR3 residues: CASSMDRLGTDTQYF. In nucleotides, the CDR3 is TGTGCCAGCAGCATGGACAGGTTGGGCACAGATACGCAGTATTTT.